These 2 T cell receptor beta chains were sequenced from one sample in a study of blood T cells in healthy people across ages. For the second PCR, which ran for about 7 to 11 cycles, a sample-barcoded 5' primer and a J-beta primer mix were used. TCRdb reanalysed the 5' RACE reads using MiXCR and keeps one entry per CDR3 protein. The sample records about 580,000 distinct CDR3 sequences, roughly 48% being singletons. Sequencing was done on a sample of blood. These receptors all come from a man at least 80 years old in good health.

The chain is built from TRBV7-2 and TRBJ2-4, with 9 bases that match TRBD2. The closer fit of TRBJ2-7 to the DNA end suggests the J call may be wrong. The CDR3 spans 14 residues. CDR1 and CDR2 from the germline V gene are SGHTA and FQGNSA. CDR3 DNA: TGTGCCAGCAGCTGGGCTAGCGGGACCTACGAGCAGTACTTC. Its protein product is CASSWASGTYEQYF.

CDR3 nucleotides: TGCAGTGCTAGAGCACTACTACAGGGGGGGTTAGAGACCCAGTACTTC. Amino acid sequence: CSARALLQGGLETQYF. The V call is TRBV20-1, the J call TRBJ2-5, with a weak D call TRBD1 (8 bases). The CDR3 runs to 16 residues. Trimming removed 1 base from V and 4 bases from J, with 19 bases in between. The germline CDR1 and CDR2 sequences are DFQATT and SNEGSKA (reference sequence).